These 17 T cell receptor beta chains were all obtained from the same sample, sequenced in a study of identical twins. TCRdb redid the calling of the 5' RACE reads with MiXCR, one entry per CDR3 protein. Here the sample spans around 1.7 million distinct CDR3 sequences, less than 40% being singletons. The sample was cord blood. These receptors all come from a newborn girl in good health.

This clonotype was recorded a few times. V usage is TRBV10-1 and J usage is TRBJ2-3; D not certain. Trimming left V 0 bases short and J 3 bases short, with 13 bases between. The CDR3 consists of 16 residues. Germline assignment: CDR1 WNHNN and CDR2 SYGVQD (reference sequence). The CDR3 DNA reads TGCGCCAGCAGTGAGTCCCCTTGGCTTGGGACAGATACGCAGTATTTT. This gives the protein CASSESPWLGTDTQYF.

CDR3 region: CASSLWVTGSITGELFF. The CDR3 nucleotides read TGCGCCAGCAGCTTGTGGGTTACCGGGAGTATAACCGGGGAGCTGTTTTTT. The chain recombines TRBV5-1 with TRBJ2-2; possible D gene TRBD2, 6 bases. V was trimmed by 1 base and J by 5 bases, leaving 18 bases between them. CDR3 size: 17 residues. Germline lookup yields CDR1 SGHRS and CDR2 YFSETQ.

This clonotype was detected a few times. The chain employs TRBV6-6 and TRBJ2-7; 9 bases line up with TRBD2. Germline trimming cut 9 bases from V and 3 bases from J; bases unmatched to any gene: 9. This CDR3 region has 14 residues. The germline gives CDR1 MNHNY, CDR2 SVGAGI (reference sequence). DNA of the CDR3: TGTGCCAGTCGGGCTTGGCGGGGGGGCTACGAGCAGTACTTC. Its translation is CASRAWRGGYEQYF.

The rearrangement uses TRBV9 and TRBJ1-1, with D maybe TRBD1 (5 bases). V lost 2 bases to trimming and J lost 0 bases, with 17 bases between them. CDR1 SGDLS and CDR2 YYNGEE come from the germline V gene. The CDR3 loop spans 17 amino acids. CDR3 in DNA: TGTGCCAGCAGCGTTCCCGGGGGAGCCCATATGAACACTGAAGCTTTCTTT. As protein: CASSVPGGAHMNTEAFF.

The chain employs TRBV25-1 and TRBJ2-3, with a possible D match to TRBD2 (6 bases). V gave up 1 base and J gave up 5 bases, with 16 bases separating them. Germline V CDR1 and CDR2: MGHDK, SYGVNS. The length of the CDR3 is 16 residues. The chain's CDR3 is CASSEWSETGEDTQYF. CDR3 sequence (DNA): TGTGCCAGCAGTGAATGGAGTGAGACGGGAGAAGATACGCAGTATTTT.

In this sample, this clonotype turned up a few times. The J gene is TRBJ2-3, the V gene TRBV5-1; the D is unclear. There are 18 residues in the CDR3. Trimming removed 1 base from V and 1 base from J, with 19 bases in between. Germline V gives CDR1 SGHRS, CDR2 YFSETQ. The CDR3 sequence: CASSLSQVRYSGTDTQYF. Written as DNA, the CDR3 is TGCGCCAGCAGCTTGAGCCAGGTGAGATACTCCGGCACAGATACGCAGTATTTT.

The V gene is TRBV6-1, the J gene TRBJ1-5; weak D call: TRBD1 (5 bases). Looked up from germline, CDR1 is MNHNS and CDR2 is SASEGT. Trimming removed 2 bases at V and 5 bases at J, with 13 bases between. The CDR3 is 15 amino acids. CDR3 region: CASSEQGGRDQPQHF. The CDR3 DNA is TGTGCCAGCAGTGAACAGGGCGGGAGGGATCAGCCCCAGCATTTT.

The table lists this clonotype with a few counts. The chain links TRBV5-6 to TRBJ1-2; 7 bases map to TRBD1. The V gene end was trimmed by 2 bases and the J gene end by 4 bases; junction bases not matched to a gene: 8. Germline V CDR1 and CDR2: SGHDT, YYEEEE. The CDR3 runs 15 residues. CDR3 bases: TGTGCCAGCAGCTTAACGACAGGGCGGGCCTATGGCTACACCTTC. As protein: CASSLTTGRAYGYTF. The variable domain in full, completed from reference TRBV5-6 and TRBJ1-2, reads DAGVTQSPTHLIKTRGQQVTLRCSPKSGHDTVSWYQQALGQGPQFIFQYYEEEERQRGNFPDRFSGHQFPNYSSELNVNALLLGDSALYLCASSLTTGRAYGYTFGSGTRLTVV.

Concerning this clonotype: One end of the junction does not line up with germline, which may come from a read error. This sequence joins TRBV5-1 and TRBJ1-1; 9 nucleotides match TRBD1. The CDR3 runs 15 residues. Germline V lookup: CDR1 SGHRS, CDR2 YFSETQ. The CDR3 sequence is CASSITGGTNTEAFF. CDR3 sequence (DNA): TGCGCCAGCAGCATCACAGGGGGCACGAACACTGAGGCTTTCTTT.

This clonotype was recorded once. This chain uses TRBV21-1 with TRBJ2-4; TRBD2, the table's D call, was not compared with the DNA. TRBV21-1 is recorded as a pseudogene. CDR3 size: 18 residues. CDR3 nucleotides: TGTGCCAGCAGCAACCGGGAGGCCCATGTCCTAGCCAAAAACATTCAGTACTTC. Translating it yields CASSNREAHVLAKNIQYF.

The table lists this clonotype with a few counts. The CDR3 nucleotides are TGTGCCAGCAGATATATTGAGCAGTTCTTC. Its translation: CASRYIEQFF. This chain links TRBV6-6 with TRBJ2-1; D uncertain. CDR3 length: 10 amino acids. Per germline, CDR1 MNHNY and CDR2 SVGAGI (reference sequence). V gave up 6 bases and J gave up 9 bases, with 6 bases separating them.

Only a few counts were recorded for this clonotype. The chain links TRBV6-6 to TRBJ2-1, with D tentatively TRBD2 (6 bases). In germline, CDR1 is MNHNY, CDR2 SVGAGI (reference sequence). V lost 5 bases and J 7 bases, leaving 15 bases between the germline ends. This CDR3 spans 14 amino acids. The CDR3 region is CASSSGPPENEQFF. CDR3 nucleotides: TGTGCCAGCAGTAGCGGGCCACCCGAAAATGAGCAGTTCTTC.

CDR3 coding DNA: TGCGCCAGCAGCTGGGGGGCAGGGCAAGAGACCCAGTACTTC. It is translated as CASSWGAGQETQYF. The V gene is TRBV5-1, the J gene TRBJ2-4; D tentatively fits TRBD1 or TRBD2 (6 bases each). With the DNA end fitting TRBJ2-5 better, the J assignment may be wrong. The CDR3 extends over 14 amino acids. Germline CDR1 reads SGHRS; CDR2 reads YFSETQ.

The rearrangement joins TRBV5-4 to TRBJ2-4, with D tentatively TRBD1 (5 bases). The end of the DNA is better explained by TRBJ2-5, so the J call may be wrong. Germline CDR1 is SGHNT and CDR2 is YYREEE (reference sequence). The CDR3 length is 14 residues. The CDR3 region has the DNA TGTGCCAGCAGCCCGCAGGGTTTGTCAGAGACCCAGTACTTC. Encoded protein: CASSPQGLSETQYF.

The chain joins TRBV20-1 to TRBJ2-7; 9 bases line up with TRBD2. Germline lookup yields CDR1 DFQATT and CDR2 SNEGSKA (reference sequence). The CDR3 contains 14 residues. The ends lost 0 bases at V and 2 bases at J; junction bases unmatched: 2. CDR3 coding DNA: TGCAGTGCTAGAGAAAAGCGGGGGGCCTACGAGCAGTACTTC. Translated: CSAREKRGAYEQYF.

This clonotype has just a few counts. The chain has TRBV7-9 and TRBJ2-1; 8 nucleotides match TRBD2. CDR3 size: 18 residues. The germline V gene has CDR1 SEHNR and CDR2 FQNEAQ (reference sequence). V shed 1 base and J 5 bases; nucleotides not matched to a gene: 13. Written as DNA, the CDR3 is TGTGCCAGCAGCTTAGGAGGGCACCCGGGACTAGTTGACAATGAGCAGTTCTTC. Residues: CASSLGGHPGLVDNEQFF. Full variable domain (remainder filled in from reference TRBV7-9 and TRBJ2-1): DTGVSQNPRHKITKRGQNVTFRCDPISEHNRLYWYRQTLGQGPEFLTYFQNEAQLEKSRLLSDRFSAERPKGSFSTLEIQRTEQGDSAMYLCASSLGGHPGLVDNEQFFGPGTRLTVL.

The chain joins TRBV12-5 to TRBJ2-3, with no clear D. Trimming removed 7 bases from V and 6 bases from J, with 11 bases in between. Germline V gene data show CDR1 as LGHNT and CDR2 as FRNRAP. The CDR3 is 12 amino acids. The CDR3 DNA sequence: TGTGCTAGTGCCCTGAACGGGGATACGCAGTATTTT. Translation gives CASALNGDTQYF.